One T cell receptor beta chain is described in this entry. This clone was seen only a few times. Its target antigen remains unknown. The sample holds no much larger clone one base away, and base qualities are not on file. Interpreted using the paper, the time point label stands for: naive CD8 control sorted from an acute-time-point sample. Enrolled in the Montreal Hepatitis C Cohort (HEPCO) in Canada, the donors were people who inject drugs, and these donors were followed every 3 months. Acute primary HCV infection was defined as a positive HCV RNA or antibody test that came after a negative test within the prior 24 weeks. Cells were surface stained with CD3, CD8 and CD45RO antibodies, and an aqua fixable dye was used to exclude dead cells. The cohort additionally had 6 subjects who developed chronic infection, which was defined as HCV RNA positivity at 24 weeks. From thawed, previously cryostored peripheral blood mononuclear cells, CD8+ T cells were purified through negative selection performed by means of the MACS CD8+ T cell Isolation Kit. Cells were sorted on a BD FACSAria II cell sorter.

The sample originates from a study of CD8 T cells in acute hepatitis C reinfection (dated by TCRdb to the early 2020s). With regard to the full study: The TCRbeta repertoire of CD8+ T cells specific for the HCV NS3-1073 epitope was profiled during acute infection and after viral clearance. Paired acute and follow-up samples were contributed by four spontaneous resolvers.

V gives up 6 bases and J gives up 2 bases, and the segment between their germline ends measures 15 bases. The CDR3 has 14 amino acids, counting the end cysteine and phenylalanine. The only DNA kept is the CDR3, 42 bases in frame from the first base. The germline V gene encodes CDR1 SGDLS and CDR2 YYNGEE. Genomic DNA was extracted from the FACS-sorted cells, and the TCRbeta chains were sequenced by the commercial immunoSEQ service. In the source study's methods: Repertoire data were analyzed with ImmunoSEQ Analyzer software v3.0 and R v3.5.1. Sequences containing stop codons or out-of-frame rearrangements were removed, so only productive rearrangements were analyzed. The sequencing provider supplied the Simpson diversity, Shannon entropy, CDR3 length and nucleotide addition metrics. Clonotypes were categorized by frequency as dominant, sub-dominant, low or lowest abundance, and clonotypes below 0.1% were excluded from most analyses. A CDR3 amino acid clonotype was called public when found in at least two subjects at a cumulative frequency of at least 0.5%. In its TCRdb copy, this immuneACCESS table keeps in-frame sequences only and misses some clones. Where compared with another copy, unresolved V genes explain less than half of these, and the others have no known cause. D and trimming come from the DNA, and the V and J calls and clone size come from that table. The sample has over 35,000 clones on record, around nine tenths of them singletons. More than 0.4% of the sample is in the top ten clones.

Overall study outcomes, separate from this receptor: It was rare for CDR3 sequences to be shared with other epitopes, and exact matching may have been limited by differing sequencing approaches. Chronically infected subjects had no follow-up repertoires because NS3-1073 specific cells were too rare to sort. High diversity was observed in NS3-1073 specific repertoires, and no significant differences in diversity were found between acute resolver, follow-up resolver and acute chronic samples. Thirteen public clonotypes were identified irrespective of outcome, and one of the public clonotypes used V04-02/J02-02. Because bulk sequencing covered only the TCRbeta chain, the alphabeta pairing of the public clonotypes could not be determined. All groups preferentially used the TRBV04 and TRBV06 gene families, and overrepresentation in the naive pool did not explain this preferential usage.

The receptor comes from a man in his thirties or forties with chronic hepatitis C. This receptor chain uses TRBV9 and TRBJ2-7; perhaps TRBD1 is the D gene, with 5 bases matching. The sample comprised naive CD8+ T cells from PBMCs. The sample's cell subset or site, from its label and the paper: sorted total naive CD45RO-negative CD8+ T cells. The DNA sequence is given as TGTGCCAGCACCCTCTCTGACAGTCCCTACGAGCAGTACTTC. The encoded protein is CASTLSDSPYEQYF. The entire variable domain, with the stretches around the CDR3 drawn from the reference TRBV9 and TRBJ2-7 proteins, is DSGVTQTPKHLITATGQRVTLRCSPRSGDLSVYWYQQSLDQGLQFLIQYYNGEERAKGNILERFSAQQFPDLHSELNLSSLELGDSALYFCASTLSDSPYEQYFGPGTRLTVT.